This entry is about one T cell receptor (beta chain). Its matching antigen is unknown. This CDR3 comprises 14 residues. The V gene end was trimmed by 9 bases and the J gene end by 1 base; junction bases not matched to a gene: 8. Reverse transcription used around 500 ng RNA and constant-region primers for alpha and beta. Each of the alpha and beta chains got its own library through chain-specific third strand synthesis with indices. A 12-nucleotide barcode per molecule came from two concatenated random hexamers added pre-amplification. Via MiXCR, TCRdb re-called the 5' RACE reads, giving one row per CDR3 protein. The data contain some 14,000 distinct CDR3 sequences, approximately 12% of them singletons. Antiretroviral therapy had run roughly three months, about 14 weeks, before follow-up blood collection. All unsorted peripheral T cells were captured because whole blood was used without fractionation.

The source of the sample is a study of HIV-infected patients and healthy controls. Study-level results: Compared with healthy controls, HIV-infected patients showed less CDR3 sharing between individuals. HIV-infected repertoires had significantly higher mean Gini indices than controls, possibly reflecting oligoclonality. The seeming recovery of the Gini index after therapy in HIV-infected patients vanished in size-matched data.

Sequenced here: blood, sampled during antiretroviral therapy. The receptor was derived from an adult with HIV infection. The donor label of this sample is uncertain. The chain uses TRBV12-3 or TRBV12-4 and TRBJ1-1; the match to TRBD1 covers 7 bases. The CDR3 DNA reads TGTGCCAGAAGGGTAACAGGGGCGAACACTGAAGCTTTCTTT. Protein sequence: CARRVTGANTEAFF.